This T cell receptor beta chain was obtained from a study of CD8 T cells in Susac syndrome. Per germline, CDR1 DFQATT and CDR2 SNEGSKA (reference sequence). Losses at the gene ends were 5 bases for V and 7 bases for J; bases not matched to a gene: 14. The CDR3 loop spans 15 amino acids. With random hexamers, 0.5 to 1 ug RNA was reverse transcribed. TCRdb reprocessed the immunoSEQ multiplex PCR reads with MiXCR, giving one entry per CDR3 protein. The sample holds around 190,000 distinct CDR3 sequences, 80% to 95% seen once. Source material: CD4+ T cells from PBMCs. The sequence came from a human donor in good health. The V and J genes are TRBV20-1 and TRBJ2-3, with TRBD2 matching 8 bases. As DNA, the CDR3 is TGCAGTGCTCCCCCCGGGGGGGAACAGGCGAATACGCAGTATTTT. Translated: CSAPPGGEQANTQYF.